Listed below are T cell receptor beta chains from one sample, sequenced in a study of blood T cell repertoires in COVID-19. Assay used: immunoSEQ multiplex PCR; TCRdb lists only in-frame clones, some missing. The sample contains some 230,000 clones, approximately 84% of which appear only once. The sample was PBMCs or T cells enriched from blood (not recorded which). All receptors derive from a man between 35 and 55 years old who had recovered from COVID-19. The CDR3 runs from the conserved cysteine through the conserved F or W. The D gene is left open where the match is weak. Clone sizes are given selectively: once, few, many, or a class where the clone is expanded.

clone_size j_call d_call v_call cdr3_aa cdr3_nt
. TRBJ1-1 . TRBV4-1 CASSQGLRDTEAFF TGCGCCAGCAGCCAAGGACTTCGGGACACTGAAGCTTTCTTT
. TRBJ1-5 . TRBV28 CASSSDQPQHF TGTGCCAGCAGTTCCGATCAGCCCCAGCATTTT
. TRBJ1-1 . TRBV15 CATSRAPLRAGSTEAFF TGTGCCACCAGCAGAGCCCCCTTGAGGGCGGGGAGCACTGAAGCTTTCTTT
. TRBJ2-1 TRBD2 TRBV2 CASTVAGDNEQFF TGTGCCAGCACGGTAGCGGGAGACAATGAGCAGTTCTTC
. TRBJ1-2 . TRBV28 CASSFPNVGQSYGYTF TGTGCCAGCAGTTTTCCCAATGTTGGACAGTCCTATGGCTACACCTTC
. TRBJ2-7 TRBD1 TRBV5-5 CASSLEGGESYEQYF TGTGCCAGCAGCTTGGAAGGGGGCGAATCGTACGAGCAGTACTTC
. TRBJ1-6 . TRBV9 CASSVTPNNSPLHF TGTGCCAGCAGCGTGACACCTAATAATTCACCCCTCCACTTT
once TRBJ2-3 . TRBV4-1 CASSQPGLGGKRRDRDTQYF TGCGCCAGCAGCCAACCGGGACTGGGGGGAAAGCGGAGGGACCGAGATACGCAGTATTTT
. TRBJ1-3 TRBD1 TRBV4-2 CASSQGDRGLNTIYF TGTGCCAGCAGCCAGGGAGACAGGGGTCTGAACACCATATATTTT
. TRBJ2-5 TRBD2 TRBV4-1 CASSQQASGREETQYF TGCGCCAGCAGCCAACAAGCTAGCGGGAGGGAAGAGACCCAGTACTTC
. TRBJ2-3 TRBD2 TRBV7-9 CASSRLPGLAGGNTDTQYF TGTGCCAGCAGCAGACTCCCGGGACTAGCGGGAGGGAACACAGATACGCAGTATTTT
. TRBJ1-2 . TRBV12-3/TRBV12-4 CASTKGYGYTF TGTGCCAGCACGAAGGGGTATGGCTACACCTTC
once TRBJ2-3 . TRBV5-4 CASRPTGLDTQYF TGTGCCAGCAGACCAACAGGGTTAGATACGCAGTATTTT
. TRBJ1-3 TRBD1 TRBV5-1 CASSLAGQGNTIYF TGCGCCAGCAGCTTGGCGGGACAGGGAAACACCATATATTTT
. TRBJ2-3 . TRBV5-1 CASSLVEGTDTQYF TGCGCCAGCAGCTTGGTGGAGGGTACGGATACGCAGTATTTT
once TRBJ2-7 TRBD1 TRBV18 CASSQGQGPYEQYF TGTGCCAGCTCACAGGGACAGGGCCCCTACGAGCAGTACTTC